This record concerns one TCR beta chain sequence. Its antigen is currently unknown. A CD45RO-CCR7+CD27+CD95- phenotype identified naive CD8+ T cells. Germline CDR1 reads SQVTM; CDR2 reads ANQGSEA. There are 17 residues in the CDR3. The sample is drawn from a study of CXCR3-negative and CXCR3-positive naive CD8 T cells. Study findings and constraints: Most assays used freshly isolated PBMCs, as cryopreservation partially reduced CXCR3. Naive cells that were CXCR3-negative or CXCR3-positive used TRBV-TRBJ genes alike, while memory cells diverged. Similarly elevated diversity marked both naive subsets, with memory CD8+ cells showing far lower diversity.

The TRB libraries of cDNA were built by UMI-labeled 5' RACE. Reanalyzing the 5' RACE reads, TCRdb keeps one entry per CDR3 protein, without DNA. This specimen shows 150,000 or so distinct CDR3 sequences; the ten leading clones hold 0.45% to 0.6%. The chain couples TRBV29-1 to TRBJ2-3; TCRdb's D call, TRBD2, is unchecked because there is no DNA. The sample taken for sequencing was naive CXCR3- CD8+ T cells from blood. Indicated subset: CD45RO-CCR7+CD27+CD95- naive CD8+ T cells lacking CXCR3 (TNR3-). The sequence was collected from a human donor in good health. Some clones in this sample may be carry-over from other donors' samples. CDR3 loop: CSVGWFSGTKSTDTQYF.